This TCR beta chain originates from a study of blood T cell repertoires in COVID-19. About the study: The samples span acute and convalescent COVID-19 from the United States, Italy and Spain. In each case, the material was cDNA or gDNA derived from T cells, B-cell-depleted T cells, or PBMCs.

A few counts support this clone. Under the authors' procedure: The authors estimated nucleated cell counts from reference gene primer amplification. Libraries were prepared by immunoSEQ multiplex PCR; TCRdb keeps only in-frame clonotypes and omits some of them. The D gene and trimming were derived from the DNA, and the V and J assignments and clone size from that table. The repertoire includes about 200,000 clones, approximately 83% of them detected once, and 10% to 11% sits in the top ten. The CDR3 contains 12 residues. V gave up 11 bases and J gave up 14 bases; unmatched junction bases: 10. From germline, CDR1 is SNHLY and CDR2 FYNNEI.

Sequenced: peripheral blood. This chain joins TRBV2 and TRBJ1-6, with 9 bases fitting TRBD1. The sequence was obtained from a human donor with active or convalescent COVID-19. The donor label of this sample is uncertain. This CDR3 is CARGTGFESLHF. The DNA for the CDR3 is TGTGCCCGCGGGACAGGGTTTGAGTCCCTCCACTTT. Based on the CDR3 plus reference TRBV2 and TRBJ1-6, the full variable domain is EPEVTQTPSHQVTQMGQEVILRCVPISNHLYFYWYRQILGQKVEFLVSFYNNEISEKSEIFDDQFSVERPDGSNFTLKIRSTKLEDSAMYFCARGTGFESLHFGNGTRLTVT.